This T cell receptor beta chain was recorded in a study of CD8 T cells in ankylosing spondylitis (dated by TCRdb to 2015 to 2018). In terms of the full investigation: The study set out to find disease-linked TCR variants by profiling T cell receptor beta repertoires in ankylosing spondylitis patients and healthy donors. Peripheral blood was sampled, and synovial fluid was additionally collected from ankylosing spondylitis patients. The full study cohort was made up of about 24 ankylosing spondylitis patients and some 100 healthy donors.

The study at large found these results: The disease-linked clones had a CD8+ phenotype and were found at relatively low frequencies in peripheral blood. A TCR beta motif made up of 7 to 9 highly homologous amino acid variants appeared to be characteristic of blood from ankylosing spondylitis patients. Some of the motif variants had been reported before in the synovial fluid and blood of reactive arthritis patients, a finding that suggests common disease-initiation mechanisms. The disease-linked clones were reported to be significantly enriched in matched synovial fluid samples from ankylosing spondylitis patients.

About this clonotype itself: The specificity of this receptor is unknown. No qualities accompany the bases; no much larger clone lies one base away.

The germline V gene (reference sequence) supplies CDR1 LGHDT and CDR2 YNNKEL. The V end loses 4 bases and the J end loses 4 bases, and a stretch of 16 bases separates them. The CDR3 runs 15 residues from the cysteine to the phenylalanine. Only the CDR3 DNA stays, 45 bases, in frame from base 1. The sequencing machine was an Illumina HiSeq 2500. TCR beta libraries were prepared by quantitative 5'-RACE with molecular barcodes. The study's processing was this. Disease-linked TCR variants were identified with a new computational method built on a probabilistic model of VDJ rearrangement. The raw public data were reprocessed by TCRdb itself: fastp quality trimming at Q25, MiXCR clonotype calling, in-frame beta chains only. All rows with the same CDR3 protein become a single entry with the most common DNA and genes. These V and J calls derive from TCRdb rather than the authors' analysis. Here the sample has 350,000 or so distinct CDR3 sequences; around 15% occur a single time. The leading ten clones occupy less than 1.1% of the sample.

This receptor was taken from a male donor with ankylosing spondylitis or in good health (not recorded which). Rearrangement joined TRBV3-1 to TRBJ1-1; TRBD1 is a possible D gene, resting on 6 matching bases. The source material was blood, either unsorted or a sorted T cell fraction (not recorded which). The CDR3 is CASSRSSGVGTEAFF. The DNA is as follows: TGTGCCAGCAGCCGATCCTCAGGGGTTGGCACTGAAGCTTTCTTT.